Listed below are T cell receptor beta chains from one sample, sequenced in a study of T cell changes during pregnancy in multiple sclerosis. The method was immunoSEQ multiplex PCR; TCRdb's version includes in-frame clones alone and lacks a portion of them. The sample lists 70,000 to 100,000 clones; around 93% were seen once. Sequences were derived from peripheral blood, sampled in the third trimester of pregnancy. The receptors here all came from a female donor in good health, enrolled as a control in a pregnancy study. Both conserved end residues are part of each CDR3. D genes are given only for firm matches. Where a row states a size, it is once, few, many or the class of an expanded clone; other rows omit it.

v_gene,j_gene,d_gene,abundance,CDR3nt,CDR3aa
TRBV2,TRBJ1-4,-,-,TGTGCCAGCAGCGTCAGGGTGCAGGAAAAACTGTTTTTT,CASSVRVQEKLFF
TRBV7-2,TRBJ2-1,-,-,TGTGCCAGCAGCCCTTACTTCGGGGAGCAGTTCTTC,CASSPYFGEQFF
TRBV25-1,TRBJ1-1,-,once,TGTGCCAGCAGTGAATTCGTCCAGGGGTCTGAAGCTTTCTTT,CASSEFVQGSEAFF
TRBV4-1,TRBJ1-1,-,-,TGCGCCAGCAGCCAAGGCCGGGTTGGGAACACTGAAGCTTTCTTT,CASSQGRVGNTEAFF
TRBV2,TRBJ2-5,-,-,TGTGCCAGCAGTACCGTCGGGAAAGAGACCCAGTACTTC,CASSTVGKETQYF
TRBV5-1,TRBJ2-1,TRBD2,-,TGCGCCAGCAGCTCTCTAGCGGGAGCAAAAGGAGAGCAGTTCTTC,CASSSLAGAKGEQFF
TRBV5-1,TRBJ2-7,-,-,TGCGCCAGCAGCTCCCCCCAGGACTACTCCTACGAGCAGTACTTC,CASSSPQDYSYEQYF
TRBV25-1,TRBJ1-3,-,-,TGTGCCAGCAGTCGGGTCCGGGGATTTGGAAACACCATATATTTT,CASSRVRGFGNTIYF
TRBV2,TRBJ2-3,TRBD2,-,TGTGCCAGCAGGGGAACTAGCGGGAAAACAGATACGCAGTATTTT,CASRGTSGKTDTQYF
TRBV5-1,TRBJ2-2,TRBD2,-,TGCGCCAGCAGCTTGGAGTCTAGCGGGACACACACCGGGGAGCTGTTTTTT,CASSLESSGTHTGELFF
TRBV7-9,TRBJ2-1,-,-,TGTGCCAGCAGCTCGCCGGTACAGGTCAATGAGCAGTTCTTC,CASSSPVQVNEQFF
TRBV5-6,TRBJ1-1,-,-,TGTGCCAGCAGCGCATTGAGAGTGAACACTGAAGCTTTCTTT,CASSALRVNTEAFF
TRBV19,TRBJ1-2,-,-,TGTGCCAGTAGTCCCGGACAGACTATTCCTTGGGGTGGCTACACCTTC,CASSPGQTIPWGGYTF
TRBV27,TRBJ1-2,-,-,TGTGCCAGCAGTCCCGCGGGTAGAGCACAAGGCTACACCTTC,CASSPAGRAQGYTF
TRBV5-1,TRBJ2-1,-,-,TGCGCCAGCAGCTTTAACAATGAGCAGTTCTTC,CASSFNNEQFF
TRBV27,TRBJ2-1,TRBD2,-,TGTGCCAGCAGTTTCGGGGGGACTTTCTACAATGAGCAGTTCTTC,CASSFGGTFYNEQFF
TRBV2,TRBJ2-2,-,-,TGTGCCAGCAGTGAAGGGCAGGGGTACACCGGGGAGCTGTTTTTT,CASSEGQGYTGELFF
TRBV6-5,TRBJ1-6,TRBD1,-,TGTGCCAGCAGTTACTCGACAGGGACAGTATCACCCCTCCACTTT,CASSYSTGTVSPLHF
TRBV2,TRBJ1-1,-,-,TGTGCCAGCAGCAGGGATCCGGGCACTGAAGCTTTCTTT,CASSRDPGTEAFF
TRBV11-2,TRBJ1-1,-,few,TGTGCCAGCAGCTCTCGACTTCGGACAGAGCCTGAAGCTTTCTTT,CASSSRLRTEPEAFF
TRBV27,TRBJ2-1,TRBD2,-,TGTGCCAGCAGGCGTCAGGGAAGGGTAGCGGGCCCTCAGGGGCAGTTCTTC,CASRRQGRVAGPQGQFF
TRBV10-2,TRBJ2-7,TRBD1,-,TGCGCCAGCAGTGAGTCCAACACAGGGGGCTGGCTCTACGAGCAGTACTTC,CASSESNTGGWLYEQYF
TRBV27,TRBJ1-2,-,-,TGTGCCAGCACCCCGTATTATTCGGGGGGGGCTAACTATGGCTACACCTTC,CASTPYYSGGANYGYTF
TRBV5-4,TRBJ2-1,TRBD2,-,TGTGCCAGCAGCAGCCGTACTAGCGGGACTTCGAATGAGCAGTTCTTC,CASSSRTSGTSNEQFF
TRBV27,TRBJ2-3,-,-,TGTGCCAGCAGTTATCAGGGGCCAGATACGCAGTATTTT,CASSYQGPDTQYF
TRBV5-4,TRBJ2-1,TRBD1,-,TGTGCCAGCAGCCGACGGGACAGGGACAATGAGCAGTTCTTC,CASSRRDRDNEQFF
TRBV28,TRBJ1-4,TRBD1,-,TGTGCCAGCAGTACCCCGGGACAGGGTCGTGATGAAAAACTGTTTTTT,CASSTPGQGRDEKLFF
TRBV10-3,TRBJ2-3,TRBD2,-,TGTGCCACCTCCGGGGCGGGGGGGGAGGATACGCAGTATTTT,CATSGAGGEDTQYF
TRBV5-6,TRBJ1-3,-,-,TGTGCCAGCAGCTTGGTACAGACTGGAAACACCATATATTTT,CASSLVQTGNTIYF
TRBV5-5,TRBJ1-2,-,-,TGTGCCAGCAATTCACAGCCGACCATCTATGGCTACACCTTC,CASNSQPTIYGYTF
TRBV7-2,TRBJ2-7,-,-,TGTGCCAGCAGCTTACGGGGGGCCCCGGTACACAGCGAGCAGTACTTC,CASSLRGAPVHSEQYF
TRBV6-5,TRBJ1-5,-,-,TGTGCCAGCAGTTACTCCCGGGGTAATCAGCCCCAGCATTTT,CASSYSRGNQPQHF
TRBV28,TRBJ2-5,-,-,TGTGCCACCCAGAGGCCCCTAGACAGGGGACTACAAGAGACCCAGTACTTC,CATQRPLDRGLQETQYF
TRBV11-2,TRBJ2-1,-,-,TGTGCCAGCAGCCCGTCCAGGGGCAATGAGCAGTTCTTC,CASSPSRGNEQFF
TRBV27,TRBJ2-1,-,once,TGTGCCAGCAGTTTGGCGGATAGCTCCTACAATGAGCAGTTCTTC,CASSLADSSYNEQFF
TRBV29-1,TRBJ1-2,TRBD1,-,TGCAGCGTCACAGGGGGCTGGGGCTACACCTTC,CSVTGGWGYTF
TRBV28,TRBJ2-1,-,once,TGTGCCAGCAGACCCCCCGGCCGAGACACGTGGGTCTTC,CASRPPGRDTWVF
TRBV2,TRBJ1-1,TRBD1,-,TGTGCCAGCAGTGCCTCCGGGACAGGGTACACTGAAGCTTTCTTT,CASSASGTGYTEAFF
TRBV2,TRBJ2-7,-,once,TGTGCCAGCACCCCCTCGGACGAGCAGTACTTC,CASTPSDEQYF
TRBV9,TRBJ2-5,-,-,TGTGCCAGCAGCGCCGGGTACGTGGGAGAGACCCAGTACTTC,CASSAGYVGETQYF
TRBV2,TRBJ2-1,TRBD2,-,TGTGCCAGCAGTGAGAGGCGGGAGGGCCTGTACAATGAGCAGTTCTTC,CASSERREGLYNEQFF
TRBV5-1,TRBJ2-6,-,once,TGCGCCAGCAGCTTGGACAGGCCCTCTGGGGCCAACGTCCTGACTTTC,CASSLDRPSGANVLTF